The clone carrying this T cell receptor beta chain was detected only once. Its antigen remains unidentified. The sample belongs to a study of cytomegalovirus exposure and HLA in healthy donors. Overall study: The platform used for the 120 validation repertoires matched that of the approximately 670 first-cohort repertoires, a later analysis reported.

The CDR3 is 15 amino acids. Germline assignment: CDR1 SGHTA and CDR2 FQGTGA. After removal of 5 bases from V and 7 bases from J, the junction contained 8 bases not matched to a gene. Study observations and caveats: Most TCR sequences were rare, but some public TCRs occurred in many donors. There were around 160 TCR beta chains listed as cytomegalovirus-associated.

The donors were members of the validation cohort comprising about 120 subjects, separate from the roughly 650-subject first cohort. Generated by immunoSEQ multiplex PCR, the TCRdb table keeps only in-frame clones and is missing some. The profile covers 90,000 to 150,000 clones, with over 75% appearing a single time and roughly 6.3% taken by the ten largest. The sample was PBMCs. The rearrangement joins TRBV7-3 to TRBJ2-1; TRBD2 aligns across 10 bases. This sequence originates from a woman aged 18-30 years in good health and CMV-seropositive. Here the CDR3 DNA reads TGTGCCAGCAGCAATCTAGCGGGAGTCGGTAATGAGCAGTTCTTC. Protein product: CASSNLAGVGNEQFF.